This entry concerns a single T cell receptor (beta chain). Its cognate antigen has yet to be identified. No qualities accompany the bases; no much larger clone lies one base away. The data were taken from a study of Ad26.COV2.S vaccination and SARS-CoV-2 variants (dated by TCRdb to the early 2020s). Study-level background: Vaccine-arm donors were drawn from COV1001, a multicentre, randomized, double-blind, placebo-controlled phase I-IIa trial of Ad26.COV2.S in healthy adults. Dosing of Ad26.COV2.S was intramuscular, at either 5x10^10 or 1x10^11 viral particles, delivered as one shot or as two shots spaced 56 days apart. The specificity and breadth of SARS-CoV-2-reactive T cell receptors after Ad26.COV2.S vaccination were assessed by TCRbeta repertoire sequencing. The TCR-sequenced set comprised approximately 32 samples: approximately 19 Ad26.COV2.S vaccine recipients, 5 placebo recipients and 8 SARS-CoV-2 convalescent individuals. Participants in the trial were split at random into five groups of five each, receiving low-dose or high-dose Ad26.COV2.S once or twice, or else placebo on both occasions. Throughout the experiments and outcome assessment, investigators stayed blinded to trial group allocation.

V is shortened by 0 bases, J by 2 bases, and the region joining them spans 6 bases. CDR1 and CDR2, per the germline V gene, are SGHRS and YFSETQ. The CDR3 sequence holds 13 residues, the cysteine and phenylalanine included. The kept DNA is CDR3 alone, 39 bases in frame from the first base. The immunoSEQ Assay was the method used to sequence TCRbeta CDR3 regions. After extraction, genomic DNA underwent amplification by bias-controlled multiplex PCR, followed by high-throughput sequencing. As for the original processing: To quantify the absolute abundance of each unique TCRbeta CDR3 region, sequences were collapsed and filtered. T cell fraction was estimated by normalizing TCRbeta template counts to usable DNA, which was measured by amplifying reference genes present in all nucleated cells. Repertoire TCRs were annotated as SARS-CoV-2-specific by exact matching of V gene, CDR3 amino acid sequence and J gene to a known reactive TCR set. The reference SARS-CoV-2 TCR set came from MIRA and was filtered for enrichment in COVID-19-positive ImmuneCODE repertoires, removing public or cross-reactive TCRs. Based on the MIRA antigens, annotated TCRs were further analysed at the level of specific ORF or position within ORF. Breadth was defined as the number of annotated unique rearrangements divided by the total number of unique productive rearrangements, and depth was defined as the summed frequency of the annotated unique rearrangements. Two-sided Wilcoxon rank-sum tests were applied when comparing TCR breadth between groups. In TCRdb, the immuneACCESS table is reduced to in-frame sequences with V and J assigned. These tables do not hold every clone; where another copy was compared, an unresolved V gene accounts for under half, and the others remain unexplained. The V and J calls and the clone size are those of that table, but D and trimming were determined from the DNA. Present in this sample are 250,000 to 300,000 clones, 70% to 90% of which were seen just once. Around 3% of the sample goes to the ten largest clones.

General conclusions and limits of the study: After vaccination, substantial breadth of spike-specific CD8+ and CD4+ T cell responses was reported. The study lacked the statistical power to compare responses across vaccine doses or regimens. Ad26.COV2.S recipients had higher spike-specific TCR breadth than placebo recipients (P = 0.0014). The authors noted that total T cell responses may have been underestimated by the TCR breadth and depth analyses. Comparable non-spike TCR breadth was observed between vaccine and placebo recipients, consistent with only spike being contained in the vaccine.

The treatment or condition label corresponds to: some 19 received Ad26.COV2.S at low or high dose, single or two shots; roughly 5 received placebo; per-sample allocation not given. Repertoires of vaccine and placebo recipients were sequenced from samples collected on day 63 after the first injection. Between 29 July and 7 August 2020, Cohort 1b enrolled 25 adults aged 18-55 years at one site in Boston, USA. Ad26.COV2.S consisted of a replication-incompetent adenovirus type 26 vector by which a prefusion-stabilized SARS-CoV-2 spike protein from the original Wuhan strain was expressed. The rearrangement combines TRBV5-1 with TRBJ2-7; a confident D gene designation cannot be given. The clonotype originates from a person aged 18-65 years who received the Ad26.COV2.S COVID-19 vaccine or a placebo. This material consisted of peripheral blood, taken in a trial of Ad26.COV2.S vaccine versus placebo. The nucleotide sequence reads as follows: TGCGCCAGCAGCTTGGACAGAACCTACGAGCAGTACTTC. It translates to CASSLDRTYEQYF.